The 5 T cell receptor beta chains presented below share a single source sample, sequenced in a study of PD-1 blockade in classical Hodgkin lymphoma. The time point here: cycle 4 day 1 (C4D1), after 6 weeks of nivolumab. All the patients suffered relapse after autologous stem cell transplantation, and brentuximab vedotin exposure differed. Libraries were prepared by immunoSEQ multiplex PCR; TCRdb keeps only in-frame clonotypes and omits some of them. Of under 130,000 clones in the sample, 89% are singletons; the top ten hold under 20%. Sequences were derived from peripheral blood mononuclear cells (PBMCs), sampled before the fourth cycle of nivolumab. The receptors here all came from a human donor with classical Hodgkin lymphoma.

A single count supports this clone. V and J are TRBV7-6 and TRBJ2-7; a weak D match, TRBD1 (6 bases). The V and J ends lost 1 base and 2 bases respectively, with 12 bases between them. The CDR3 length is 15 residues. Germline values: CDR1 SGHVS, CDR2 FNYEAQ. The CDR3, as DNA: TGTGCCAGCAGCTTAGATGGACAGCCAGCCTACGAGCAGTACTTC. This codes for CASSLDGQPAYEQYF. The complete variable domain, with remaining parts taken from reference TRBV7-6 and TRBJ2-7, reads GAGVSQSPRYKVTKRGQDVALRCDPISGHVSLYWYRQALGQGPEFLTYFNYEAQQDKSGLPNDRFSAERPEGSISTLTIQRTEQRDSAMYRCASSLDGQPAYEQYFGPGTRLTVT.

This chain uses TRBV5-1 with TRBJ2-1, with 7 bases identical to TRBD2. CDR1 SGHRS and CDR2 YFSETQ come from the germline V gene. Trimming took 3 bases from V and 1 from J; bases not matched to a gene: 10. CDR3 length: 17 residues. CDR3 sequence reads: CASSSSSGEGSYNEQFF. CDR3 bases: TGCGCCAGCAGCTCCTCCTCGGGGGAGGGATCCTACAATGAGCAGTTCTTC.

The chain uses TRBV4-3 and TRBJ1-3, with a weak D call TRBD1 (5 bases). Trimming removed 3 bases from V and 4 bases from J, with 16 bases in between. Germline CDR1 is LGHNA and CDR2 is YSLEER. This CDR3 is built from 16 residues. The CDR3 loop is CASSHVRRGYGNTIYF. CDR3 DNA: TGCGCCAGCAGCCACGTTAGACGGGGGTACGGAAACACCATATATTTT.

The V and J genes are TRBV6-1 and TRBJ2-7, with D maybe TRBD1 (6 bases). Germline CDR1 is MNHNS and CDR2 is SASEGT. CDR3 length: 14 amino acids. The ends were cut back, 7 bases at V and 2 bases at J, with 15 bases in the middle. The CDR3 here is CASIPGTSTYEQYF. In DNA, the CDR3 is TGTGCCAGCATCCCGGGGACATCTACCTACGAGCAGTACTTC.

The V gene is TRBV30, the J gene TRBJ1-4, with TRBD1 matching over 7 bases. V lost 3 bases and J lost 6; bases outside the gene matches: 10. Per germline, CDR1 GTSNPN and CDR2 SVGIG (reference sequence). CDR3 length: 15 amino acids. The CDR3: CAWSPMGQFHEKLFF. The CDR3 DNA is TGTGCCTGGAGCCCAATGGGACAGTTTCATGAAAAACTGTTTTTT.